This T cell receptor beta chain was found in a study of T cell responses to AZD1222 COVID-19 vaccine. Study-level findings and limits: Repertoires were collected only later (after the peak T cell response had occurred). Clonal diversity may have been underestimated in mostly white British donors.

The CDR3 covers 16 residues. The germline CDR1 and CDR2 sequences are KGHSH and LQKENI. V was trimmed by 3 bases and J by 1 base, leaving 15 bases between them. Worth noting for this clone: Its antigen is as yet unknown.

Assay: immunoSEQ multiplex PCR; the TCRdb copy retains only in-frame clones and omits some. This sample yields around 89,000 clones, of which about nine tenths are seen a single time; roughly 10% belongs to the top ten. The clonotype originates from an adult in good health. This specimen was peripheral blood, taken on day 0 of AZD1222 vaccination. The rearrangement links TRBV18 to TRBJ1-1, with TRBD1 as a possible D gene (5 bases). Here the CDR3 reads CASSPQAVTGNTEAFF. The CDR3 nucleotides are TGTGCCAGCTCACCGCAGGCTGTAACAGGGAACACTGAAGCTTTCTTT. Full variable domain (missing parts from reference TRBV18 and TRBJ1-1): NAGVMQNPRHLVRRRGQEARLRCSPMKGHSHVYWYRQLPEEGLKFMVYLQKENIIDESGMPKERFSAEFPKEGPSILRIQQVVRGDSAAYFCASSPQAVTGNTEAFFGQGTRLTVV.